Below are 21 T cell receptor beta chains sequenced from a single sample in a study of blood T cell repertoires in COVID-19. Using immunoSEQ multiplex PCR, the repertoire was profiled, and TCRdb retains in-frame clones only, with some absent. The table records 300,000 or so clones, less than 90% of them present only once. Sequenced sample: PBMCs or T cells enriched from blood (not recorded which). Every receptor here comes from a woman in her 30s who had recovered from COVID-19.

For the CDR3, the DNA is TGTGCCAGCTCACGAGACAGGGGAGACACTGAAGCTTTCTTT. Encoded protein: CASSRDRGDTEAFF. The gene calls are TRBV18 and TRBJ1-1, with 8 bases lining up with TRBD1. The trim removed 4 bases at V and 3 bases at J, leaving 4 bases unmatched. The CDR3 runs 14 residues. CDR1 and CDR2 from the germline V gene are KGHSH and LQKENI.

The V gene is TRBV7-2, the J gene TRBJ2-7; possibly TRBD1 for D (5 bases). Germline V lookup: CDR1 SGHTA, CDR2 FQGNSA. The length of the CDR3 is 14 residues. Trimming pared 4 bases from V and 0 bases from J, leaving 10 bases between. This chain's CDR3 is CASSSDSFSYEQYF. The CDR3, as DNA: TGTGCCAGCAGCTCCGACAGTTTCTCCTACGAGCAGTACTTC.

This clone was seen more than once but under ten times. The CDR3 protein is CASSRDSLEDGYTF. DNA for the CDR3: TGTGCCAGCAGTAGGGACAGTTTAGAGGATGGCTACACCTTC. The chain links TRBV6-5 to TRBJ1-2; 7 nucleotides align to TRBD1. V shed 5 bases and J 6 bases; nucleotides not matched to a gene: 9. The CDR3 contains 14 residues. Germline CDR1 MNHEY, CDR2 SVGAGI.

This clone appeared once. The CDR3 bases are TGTGCCAGCTCACCACCCGGACTAGCGGGGGCCGGGGAGCTGTTTTTT. This encodes CASSPPGLAGAGELFF. This rearrangement joins TRBV18 to TRBJ2-2, with 13 nucleotides matching TRBD2. Germline V gene lookup returns CDR1 KGHSH and CDR2 LQKENI. J was trimmed by 6 bases and V by 0 bases; bases with no gene match: 1. This CDR3 is built from 16 residues. Drawing the rest from reference TRBV18 and TRBJ2-2, the complete variable domain is NAGVMQNPRHLVRRRGQEARLRCSPMKGHSHVYWYRQLPEEGLKFMVYLQKENIIDESGMPKERFSAEFPKEGPSILRIQQVVRGDSAAYFCASSPPGLAGAGELFFGEGSRLTVL.

The J gene is TRBJ2-1, the V gene TRBV18, with 7 bases matching TRBD1. This CDR3 spans 18 amino acids. Germline V gene data show CDR1 as KGHSH and CDR2 as LQKENI. The junction had 11 bases not matched to a gene; V was cut back by 3 bases and J by 0 bases. This chain's CDR3 is CASSPYLVTGSSYNEQFF. The CDR3 DNA reads as TGTGCCAGCTCACCCTATCTTGTGACAGGGAGCTCCTACAATGAGCAGTTCTTC.

The CDR3 DNA sequence: TGTGCCAGTAGTGCCGGACAGGGGGCGGGAGTCACTGAAGCTTTCTTT. Its translation: CASSAGQGAGVTEAFF. V usage is TRBV19 and J usage is TRBJ1-1, with 11 bases lining up with TRBD1. J was trimmed by 4 bases and V by 5 bases; bases with no gene match: 9. Germline-derived CDR1 and CDR2 are LNHDA and SQIVND (reference sequence). The CDR3 runs to 16 residues.

The chain links TRBV18 to TRBJ2-3, with TRBD2 as a possible D gene (6 bases). V was cut by 3 bases and J by 0 bases, with 19 bases left in between. The CDR3 is 18 residues long. CDR1 KGHSH and CDR2 LQKENI come from the germline V gene. This chain's CDR3 is CASSPNPSGRGSTDTQYF. The CDR3 DNA reads as TGTGCCAGCTCACCTAACCCCTCCGGGCGGGGAAGCACAGATACGCAGTATTTT.

The chain recombines TRBV15 with TRBJ1-5, with D possibly being TRBD1 (6 bases). Germline V gene lookup returns CDR1 LNHNV and CDR2 YYDKDF (reference sequence). The length of the CDR3 is 15 residues. V was cut by 1 base and J by 2 bases, with 9 bases left in between. Here the CDR3 DNA reads TGTGCCACCAGCAGAGGAGGGGGTGGCAATCAGCCCCAGCATTTT. Translated: CATSRGGGGNQPQHF.

The V and J genes are TRBV10-3 and TRBJ1-1; 7 bases are shared with TRBD1. There are 14 residues in the CDR3. J lost 4 bases, V lost 4 bases, and 6 bases had no gene match. The germline V gene encodes CDR1 ENHRY and CDR2 SYGVKD. The CDR3 region is CAISGTGASTEAFF. DNA of the CDR3: TGTGCCATCAGTGGAACAGGGGCAAGCACTGAAGCTTTCTTT.

The CDR3, as DNA: TGTGCCAGTAGTACCCTCACGGGGGGGGCATACAATGAGCAGTTCTTC. This sequence encodes CASSTLTGGAYNEQFF. V usage is TRBV19 and J usage is TRBJ2-1, with 8 bases matching TRBD2. The CDR3 sequence is 16 residues long. The germline gives CDR1 LNHDA, CDR2 SQIVND (reference sequence). V gave up 4 bases and J gave up 4 bases; unmatched junction bases: 9. Looking up the rest from reference TRBV19 and TRBJ2-1 gives the full variable domain: DGGITQSPKYLFRKEGQNVTLSCEQNLNHDAMYWYRQDPGQGLRLIYYSQIVNDFQKGDIAEGYSVSREKKESFPLTVTSAQKNPTAFYLCASSTLTGGAYNEQFFGPGTRLTVL.

The rearrangement uses TRBV3-1 (or the pseudogene TRBV3-2) and TRBJ2-2; the D gene is possibly TRBD2 (6 bases). The CDR3 totals 14 residues. V lost 4 bases and J 4 bases, leaving 10 bases between the germline ends. Germline lookup yields CDR1 LGHDT and CDR2 YNNKEL (reference sequence). Here the CDR3 reads CASSRPSATGELFF. The CDR3 DNA reads TGTGCCAGCAGCCGTCCTAGCGCCACCGGGGAGCTGTTTTTT.

This sequence joins TRBV19 and TRBJ1-2, with TRBD1 matching 8 bases. The J segment lost 7 bases and the V segment lost 3 bases, leaving 7 bases of the junction unmatched. CDR1 and CDR2 from the germline V gene are LNHDA and SQIVND (reference sequence). This CDR3 comprises 14 residues. Here the CDR3 DNA reads TGTGCCAGTAGTATTGGACAGGGCGGAGGTGGCTACACCTTC. It translates to CASSIGQGGGGYTF.

The chain links TRBV19 to TRBJ2-2; 11 bases match TRBD2. The germline CDR1 and CDR2 sequences are LNHDA and SQIVND (reference sequence). This CDR3 contains 15 residues. V shed 6 bases and J 4 bases; nucleotides not matched to a gene: 4. The CDR3 DNA sequence: TGTGCCAGTAGCCGTGGACTAGCGGGCACCGGGGAGCTGTTTTTT. Amino acids: CASSRGLAGTGELFF.

This sequence joins TRBV5-1 and TRBJ2-5, with 8 bases aligning to TRBD1. Germline values: CDR1 SGHRS, CDR2 YFSETQ. The junction had 5 bases not matched to a gene; V was cut back by 0 bases and J by 7 bases. The CDR3 is made up of 14 amino acids. DNA of the CDR3: TGCGCCAGCAGCTTGGGACAGGGGATCGGGACCCAGTACTTC. Its translation: CASSLGQGIGTQYF.

This chain uses TRBV28 with TRBJ1-2; TRBD1 matches 7 bases. The trim removed 4 bases at V and 8 bases at J, leaving 10 bases unmatched. The CDR3 loop spans 14 amino acids. CDR1 and CDR2 from the germline V gene are MDHEN and SYDVKM. The chain's CDR3 is CASSSTGEVEGYTF. The CDR3 nucleotides read TGTGCCAGCAGTTCTACAGGGGAAGTCGAGGGCTACACCTTC.

This clone was observed at least ten times. The rearrangement joins TRBV5-1 to TRBJ2-1, with a tentative D call TRBD2 (6 bases). CDR3 length: 15 residues. V was shortened by 0 bases and J by 4 bases, with 11 bases between the two germline ends. Germline CDR1 SGHRS, CDR2 YFSETQ. As DNA, the CDR3 is TGCGCCAGCAGCTTGGTGGGACTCCGGTACAATGAGCAGTTCTTC. This translates into CASSLVGLRYNEQFF.

The J gene is TRBJ1-6, the V gene TRBV5-6; the D is unclear. CDR1 and CDR2 (germline): SGHDT, YYEEEE. V was cut by 6 bases and J by 2 bases, with 9 bases left in between. The CDR3 sequence is 14 residues long. As DNA, the CDR3 is TGTGCCAGCAACCTACAGACCTATAATTCACCCCTCCACTTT. It is translated as CASNLQTYNSPLHF.

This clone was recorded once. This chain uses TRBV7-2 with TRBJ2-4; perhaps TRBD1 as D (6 bases). Germline V gene lookup returns CDR1 SGHTA and CDR2 FQGNSA. Trimming removed 2 bases at V and 8 bases at J, with 13 bases between. The CDR3 runs to 14 residues. The CDR3 coding sequence is TGTGCCAGCAGCTTACAGGGGTCCGCCGACATTCAGTACTTC. It is translated as CASSLQGSADIQYF. Using reference TRBV7-2 and TRBJ2-4 for the parts outside the CDR3, the full variable domain is GAGVSQSPSNKVTEKGKDVELRCDPISGHTALYWYRQSLGQGLEFLIYFQGNSAPDKSGLPSDRFSAERTGGSVSTLTIQRTQQEDSAVYLCASSLQGSADIQYFGAGTRLSVL.

The J gene is TRBJ1-6, the V gene TRBV5-1, with 7 bases lining up with TRBD1. V shed 3 bases and J 6 bases; nucleotides not matched to a gene: 3. Per the germline V gene, CDR1 is SGHRS and CDR2 is YFSETQ. This CDR3 has 14 residues. The DNA of the CDR3 is TGCGCCAGCAGCTACCGACAGGGTAATTCACCCCTCCACTTT. It encodes CASSYRQGNSPLHF.

This clone was seen a handful of times. J is TRBJ2-7 and V is TRBV29-1; the match to TRBD1 covers 9 bases. Per the germline V gene, CDR1 is SQVTM and CDR2 is ANQGSEA. The CDR3 totals 13 residues. With V trimmed by 7 bases and J by 4 bases, 8 bases remained unmatched. CDR3 residues: CSANGQGSYEQYF. The DNA for the CDR3 is TGCAGCGCCAACGGACAGGGGTCGTACGAGCAGTACTTC.

This chain links TRBV3-1 (or the pseudogene TRBV3-2) with TRBJ2-7; 7 bases map to TRBD1. With V trimmed by 0 bases and J by 3 bases, 8 bases remained unmatched. The CDR3 consists of 16 residues. Germline V lookup: CDR1 LGHDT, CDR2 YNNKEL (reference sequence). The CDR3 here is CASSQDPRGTHYEQYF. The CDR3 DNA is TGTGCCAGCAGCCAAGACCCCAGGGGGACACACTACGAGCAGTACTTC.